This T cell receptor (beta chain) stems from a study of cytomegalovirus exposure and HLA in healthy donors. Overall study: Of some 400 genotyped donors, roughly 76% grouped in the Caucasian-associated ancestry cluster.

This CDR3 contains 14 residues. Germline trimming cut 4 bases from V and 2 bases from J; bases unmatched to any gene: 2. CDR1 and CDR2 (germline): SGHNT, YYREEE (reference sequence). Regarding the study as a whole: TCR beta sequences reportedly predicted most subjects' HLA-A and HLA-B alleles accurately. Productive status was seen about 87% or about 30% of the time for most TCR beta V segments in an earlier analysis.

The PCR employed 60 Vbeta primers together with 13 Jbeta primers. Clones were sequenced by immunoSEQ multiplex PCR, and TCRdb holds only the in-frame ones, with some missing. The sample includes some 150,000 clones, roughly four fifths of them seen just once. Points on this clone: Its antigen is as yet unknown.

The J gene is TRBJ1-2, the V gene TRBV5-4, with 10 nucleotides matching TRBD1. Sequenced input: PBMCs. The receptor comes from a woman between 35 and 50 years old in good health and CMV-seronegative. In DNA form, the CDR3 reads TGTGCCAGCAGCCCGGGACAGGGGAACTATGGCTACACCTTC. Protein product: CASSPGQGNYGYTF.